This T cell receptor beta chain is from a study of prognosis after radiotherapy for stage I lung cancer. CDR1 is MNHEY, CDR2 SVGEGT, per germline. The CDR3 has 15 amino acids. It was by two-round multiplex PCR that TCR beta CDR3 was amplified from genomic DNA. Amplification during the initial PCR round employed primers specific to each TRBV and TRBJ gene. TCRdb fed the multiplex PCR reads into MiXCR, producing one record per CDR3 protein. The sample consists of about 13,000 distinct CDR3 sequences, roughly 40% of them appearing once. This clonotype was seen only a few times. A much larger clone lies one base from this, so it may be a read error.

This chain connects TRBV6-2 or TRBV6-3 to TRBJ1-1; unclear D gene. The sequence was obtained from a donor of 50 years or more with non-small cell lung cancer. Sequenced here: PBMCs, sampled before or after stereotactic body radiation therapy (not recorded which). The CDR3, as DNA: TGTGCCAGCAGTTACTCGAGCAGGATGAACACTGGAGCTTTCTTT. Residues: CASSYSSRMNTGAFF.